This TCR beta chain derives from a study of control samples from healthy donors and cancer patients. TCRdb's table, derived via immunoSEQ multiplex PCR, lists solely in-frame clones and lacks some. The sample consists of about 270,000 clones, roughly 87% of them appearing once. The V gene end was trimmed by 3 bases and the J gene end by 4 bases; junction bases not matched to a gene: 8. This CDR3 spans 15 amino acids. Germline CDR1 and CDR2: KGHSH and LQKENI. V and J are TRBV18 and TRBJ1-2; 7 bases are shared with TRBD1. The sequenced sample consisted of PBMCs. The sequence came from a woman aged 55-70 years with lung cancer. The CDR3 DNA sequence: TGTGCCAGCTCACCGCAAGCAGGGGGTGGCTATGGCTACACCTTC. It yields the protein CASSPQAGGGYGYTF.